This TCR beta chain was recovered during a study of blood T cell repertoires in COVID-19. Looking at the study overall: The samples span acute and convalescent COVID-19 from the United States, Italy and Spain. PBMCs, B-cell-depleted T cells, or T cells provided the cDNA or gDNA that made up the material.

Original handling: Reference gene primer amplification yielded estimated nucleated cell counts. Method: immunoSEQ multiplex PCR; TCRdb's copy keeps in-frame clones and lacks some. The V and J calls and the clone size are those of that table, but D and trimming were determined from the DNA. The sample yields 100,000 or so clones, 60% to 80% seen once. From germline, CDR1 is LNHDA and CDR2 SQIVND (reference sequence). The CDR3 runs to 13 residues. The germline V and J ends were trimmed by 4 bases and 9 bases, with 15 bases remaining between them. The gene calls are TRBV19 and TRBJ1-1; D may be TRBD1 (5 bases). Sample: peripheral blood. The sequence came from a woman over 75 with acute or convalescent COVID-19. The CDR3 spells CASSTGHSEKAFF. As DNA, the CDR3 is TGTGCCAGTAGTACCGGACATTCGGAGAAAGCTTTCTTT.